The present T cell receptor (beta chain) was sequenced within a study of blood T cell repertoires in COVID-19 (TCRdb year 2020). Notes on the research overall: Samples covering the acute and convalescent phases of COVID-19 were provided by collaborators in the United States, Italy and Spain. Sample metadata almost always included a de-identified subject ID, COVID-19 status, age in years and sex. The dataset comprised deeply sampled blood TCRbeta repertoires from subjects exposed to, actively infected with, or recovered from COVID-19. Samples came from the ongoing ImmuneRACE study (first 160 participants) plus 1,254 subjects from 6 global collaborators. A freely available public database, intended as a resource for researchers studying the immune response to SARS-CoV-2, is where the repertoires were released. Where available, HLA class I and class II types were obtained from metadata supplied by the sample provider rather than from assay-based typing. The material from the prospective study consisted of cDNA or gDNA derived from T cells, B-cell-depleted T cells, or PBMCs. Beyond this particular receptor, the publication reports: How much clinical and demographic metadata was included differed by source and by participant, and the metadata was provided uncurated.

The immunoSEQ Assay, a bias-controlled multiplex PCR, was used to amplify TCRbeta CDR3 regions from genomic DNA. Per the source publication's procedure: Within the assay, amplification of reference gene primers was used to estimate how many nucleated cells each sample contained. To quantify the absolute abundance of each unique TCRbeta CDR3 rearrangement, sequence reads were collapsed and filtered. For each sample, productive Simpson clonality was calculated as the square root of Simpson's diversity index across productive rearrangements. The immuneACCESS repertoire file appears here via TCRdb, limited to in-frame rearrangements. These files lack a portion of the clones; in checked studies, under half of the deficit traces to unresolved V genes, and the cause of the others is not known. D and trimming were read from the DNA, whereas the V and J calls and clone size are those reported in that table. A total of a few hundred thousand clones appear in this sample, 65% to 90% of them only once. 3.5% to 4.5% of the sample comes from the top ten.

In the prospective study, participants were roughly 18 to 95 years old, resided in fewer than 25 geographic areas of the United States, and were enrolled through a virtual design. To assign participants to cohorts, the prospective study relied on clinical history that participants themselves reported in a screening survey and a study questionnaire. In the prospective study, mobile phlebotomists collected whole blood, serum and a nasopharyngeal or oropharyngeal swab from each participant. Prospective study participants could optionally give additional blood draws and questionnaires over an approximately two-month period. Blood samples from the prospective study were shipped frozen or at room temperature prior to DNA extraction. Note on this clone: Its antigen remains unidentified. The input lacks base qualities; no much larger clone sits a single base away.

The V end gives up 6 bases and the J end 5 bases, leaving 12 bases in the junction not matched to a gene. Reading the germline V gene (reference sequence) gives CDR1 MNHEY and CDR2 SMNVEV. Reading from cysteine to phenylalanine, the CDR3 counts 15 amino acids. The read is trimmed to its CDR3 DNA, 45 bases read in frame from base 1. Here the chain combines TRBV27 and TRBJ1-2, with 7 junctional bases fitting TRBD1. Sequences were obtained from PBMCs or T cells enriched from blood (not recorded which). This sequence was found in a middle-aged woman with acute COVID-19. The CDR3 region: CASRITGVDLYGYTF. The DNA reads TGTGCCAGCAGGATCACAGGGGTCGACTTATATGGCTACACCTTC.